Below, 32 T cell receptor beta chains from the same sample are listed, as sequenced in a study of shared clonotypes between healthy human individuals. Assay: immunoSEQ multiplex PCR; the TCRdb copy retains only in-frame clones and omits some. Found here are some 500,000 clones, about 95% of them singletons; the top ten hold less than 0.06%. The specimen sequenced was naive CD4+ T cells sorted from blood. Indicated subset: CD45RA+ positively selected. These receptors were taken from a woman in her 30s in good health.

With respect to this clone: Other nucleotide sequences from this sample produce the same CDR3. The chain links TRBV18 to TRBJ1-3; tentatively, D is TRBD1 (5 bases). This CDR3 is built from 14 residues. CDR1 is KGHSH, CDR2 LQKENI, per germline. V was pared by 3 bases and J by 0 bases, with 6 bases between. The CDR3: CASSPQGSGNTIYF. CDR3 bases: TGTGCCAGCTCACCGCAGGGCTCTGGAAACACCATATATTTT.

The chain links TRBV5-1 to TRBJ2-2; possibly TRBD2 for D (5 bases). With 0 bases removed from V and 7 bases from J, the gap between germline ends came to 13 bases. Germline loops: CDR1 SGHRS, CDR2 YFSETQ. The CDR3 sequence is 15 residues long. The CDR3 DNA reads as TGCGCCAGCAGCTTGGTGCTAGCAGTCGGCGGGGAGCTGTTTTTT. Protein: CASSLVLAVGGELFF.

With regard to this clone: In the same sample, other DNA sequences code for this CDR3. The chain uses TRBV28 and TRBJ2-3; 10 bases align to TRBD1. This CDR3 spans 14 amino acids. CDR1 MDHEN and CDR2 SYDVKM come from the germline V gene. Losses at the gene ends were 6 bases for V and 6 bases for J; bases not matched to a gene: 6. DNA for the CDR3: TGTGCCAGCAGCCTAGGACAGGGGGGGGATACGCAGTATTTT. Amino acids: CASSLGQGGDTQYF.

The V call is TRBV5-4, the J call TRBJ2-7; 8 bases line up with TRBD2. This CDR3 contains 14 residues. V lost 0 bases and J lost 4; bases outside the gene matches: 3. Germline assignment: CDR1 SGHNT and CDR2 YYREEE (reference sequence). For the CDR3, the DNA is TGTGCCAGCAGCTTGGCAAGCGGGAGTTACGAGCAGTACTTC. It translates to CASSLASGSYEQYF. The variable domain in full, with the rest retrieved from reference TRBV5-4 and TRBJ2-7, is ETGVTQSPTHLIKTRGQQVTLRCSSQSGHNTVSWYQQALGQGPQFIFQYYREEENGRGNFPPRFSGLQFPNYSSELNVNALELDDSALYLCASSLASGSYEQYFGPGTRLTVT.

The CDR3 sequence: CASSQGGQETQYF. As DNA, the CDR3 is TGCGCCAGCAGCCAGGGAGGTCAAGAGACCCAGTACTTC. This chain uses TRBV10-1 with TRBJ2-5; perhaps TRBD2 as D (6 bases). This CDR3 has 13 amino acids. CDR1 and CDR2 from the germline V gene are WNHNN and SYGVQD (reference sequence). Trimming stripped 6 bases from V and 2 bases from J, with 10 bases between.

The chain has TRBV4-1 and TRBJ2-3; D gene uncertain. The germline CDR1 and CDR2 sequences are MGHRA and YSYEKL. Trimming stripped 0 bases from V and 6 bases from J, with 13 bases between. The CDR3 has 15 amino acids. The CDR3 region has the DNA TGCGCCAGCAGCCAAGATCCCGTTAATTTTGATACGCAGTATTTT. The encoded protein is CASSQDPVNFDTQYF.

CDR3 protein: CASSSGGGSYQFF. In DNA form, the CDR3 reads TGTGCCAGCAGCTCTGGGGGCGGGAGTTACCAGTTCTTC. This sequence joins TRBV11-2 and TRBJ2-1; a weak D match, TRBD2 (7 bases). This CDR3 is 13 amino acids long. Germline V lookup: CDR1 SGHAT, CDR2 FQNNGV. Trimming pared 4 bases from V and 13 bases from J, leaving 17 bases between.

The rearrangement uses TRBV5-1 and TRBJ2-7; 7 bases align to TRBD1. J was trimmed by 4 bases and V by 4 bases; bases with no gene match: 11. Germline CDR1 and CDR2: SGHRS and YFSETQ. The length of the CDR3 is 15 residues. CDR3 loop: CASSPSGTELYEQYF. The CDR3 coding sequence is TGCGCCAGCAGCCCATCCGGGACAGAACTATACGAGCAGTACTTC.

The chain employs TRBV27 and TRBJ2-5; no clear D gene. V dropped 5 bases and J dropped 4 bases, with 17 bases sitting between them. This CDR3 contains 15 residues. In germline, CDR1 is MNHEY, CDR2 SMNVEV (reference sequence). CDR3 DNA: TGTGCCAGCAGTAGATCTAGTAGCTCGGTAGAGACCCAGTACTTC. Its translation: CASSRSSSSVETQYF.

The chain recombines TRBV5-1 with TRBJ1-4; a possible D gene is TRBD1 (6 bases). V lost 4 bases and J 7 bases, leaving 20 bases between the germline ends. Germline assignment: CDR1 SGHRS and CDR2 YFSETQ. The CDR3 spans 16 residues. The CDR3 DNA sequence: TGCGCCAGCAGCAAAGATGGCAGGGGAGTTGGTGAAAAACTGTTTTTT. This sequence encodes CASSKDGRGVGEKLFF.

The CDR3 nucleotides read TGTGCCAGCAGTCCTGGGCATGGGGATACGCAGTATTTT. This codes for CASSPGHGDTQYF. The V call is TRBV9, the J call TRBJ2-3; D is unresolved. CDR1 and CDR2 from the germline V gene are SGDLS and YYNGEE. Trimming took off 5 bases at V and 6 bases at J, with 13 bases between the two ends. The CDR3 covers 13 residues. The variable domain in full, with the rest retrieved from reference TRBV9 and TRBJ2-3, is DSGVTQTPKHLITATGQRVTLRCSPRSGDLSVYWYQQSLDQGLQFLIQYYNGEERAKGNILERFSAQQFPDLHSELNLSSLELGDSALYFCASSPGHGDTQYFGPGTRLTVL.

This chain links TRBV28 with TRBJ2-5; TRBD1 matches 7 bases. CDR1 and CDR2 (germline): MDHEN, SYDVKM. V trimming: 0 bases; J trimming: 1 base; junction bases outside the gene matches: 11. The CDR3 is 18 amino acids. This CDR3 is CASSLWSRDSLSQETQYF. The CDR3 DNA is TGTGCCAGCAGTTTATGGAGCCGGGACAGTCTTTCCCAAGAGACCCAGTACTTC.

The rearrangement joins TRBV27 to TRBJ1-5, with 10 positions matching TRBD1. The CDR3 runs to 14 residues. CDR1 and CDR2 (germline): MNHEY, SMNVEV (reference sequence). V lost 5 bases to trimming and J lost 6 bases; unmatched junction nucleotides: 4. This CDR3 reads CASSRTGGSQPQHF. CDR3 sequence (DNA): TGTGCCAGCAGTAGGACAGGGGGATCTCAGCCCCAGCATTTT.

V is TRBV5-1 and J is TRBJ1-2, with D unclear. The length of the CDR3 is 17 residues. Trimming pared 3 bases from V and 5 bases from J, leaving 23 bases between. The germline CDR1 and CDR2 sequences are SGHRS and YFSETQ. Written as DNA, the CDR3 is TGCGCCAGCAGCTCCCAGTTGGGTGCCGCCGCCCTGTATGGCTACACCTTC. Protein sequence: CASSSQLGAAALYGYTF.

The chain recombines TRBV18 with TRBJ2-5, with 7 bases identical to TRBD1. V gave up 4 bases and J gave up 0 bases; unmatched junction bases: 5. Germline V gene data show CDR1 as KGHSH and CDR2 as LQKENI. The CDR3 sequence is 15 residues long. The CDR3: CASSLTGSNQETQYF. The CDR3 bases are TGTGCCAGCTCACTGACAGGGTCTAACCAAGAGACCCAGTACTTC.

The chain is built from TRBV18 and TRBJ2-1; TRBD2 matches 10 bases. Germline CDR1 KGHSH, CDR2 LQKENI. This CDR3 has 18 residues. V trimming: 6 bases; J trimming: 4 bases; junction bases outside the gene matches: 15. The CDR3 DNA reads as TGTGCCAGCTCCATACAAAAATTCCTAGCGGGAGCGTACAATGAGCAGTTCTTC. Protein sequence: CASSIQKFLAGAYNEQFF. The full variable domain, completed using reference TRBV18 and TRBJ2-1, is NAGVMQNPRHLVRRRGQEARLRCSPMKGHSHVYWYRQLPEEGLKFMVYLQKENIIDESGMPKERFSAEFPKEGPSILRIQQVVRGDSAAYFCASSIQKFLAGAYNEQFFGPGTRLTVL.

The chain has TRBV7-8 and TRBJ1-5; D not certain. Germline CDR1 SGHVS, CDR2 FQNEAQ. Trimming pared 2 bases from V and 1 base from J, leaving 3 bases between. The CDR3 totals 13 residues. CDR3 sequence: CASSLKSNQPQHF. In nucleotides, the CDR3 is TGTGCCAGCAGCTTAAAAAGCAATCAGCCCCAGCATTTT. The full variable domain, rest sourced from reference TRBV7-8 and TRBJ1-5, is GAGVSQSPRYKVAKRGQDVALRCDPISGHVSLFWYQQALGQGPEFLTYFQNEAQLDKSGLPSDRFFAERPEGSVSTLKIQRTQQEDSAVYLCASSLKSNQPQHFGDGTRLSIL.

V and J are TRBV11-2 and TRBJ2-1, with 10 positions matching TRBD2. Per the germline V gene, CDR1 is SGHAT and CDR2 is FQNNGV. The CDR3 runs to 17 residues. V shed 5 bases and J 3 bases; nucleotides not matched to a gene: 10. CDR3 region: CASSPRPSGGNYNEQFF. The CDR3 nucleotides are TGTGCCAGCAGCCCCAGACCTAGCGGGGGAAACTACAATGAGCAGTTCTTC. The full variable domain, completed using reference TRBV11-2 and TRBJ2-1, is EAGVAQSPRYKIIEKRQSVAFWCNPISGHATLYWYQQILGQGPKLLIQFQNNGVVDDSQLPKDRFSAERLKGVDSTLKIQPAKLEDSAVYLCASSPRPSGGNYNEQFFGPGTRLTVL.

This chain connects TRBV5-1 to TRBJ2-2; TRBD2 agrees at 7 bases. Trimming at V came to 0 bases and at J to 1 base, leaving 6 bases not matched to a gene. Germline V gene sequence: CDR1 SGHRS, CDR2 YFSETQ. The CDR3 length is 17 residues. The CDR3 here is CASSLGSSGMNTGELFF. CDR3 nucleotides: TGCGCCAGCAGCTTGGGTTCCAGCGGGATGAACACCGGGGAGCTGTTTTTT.

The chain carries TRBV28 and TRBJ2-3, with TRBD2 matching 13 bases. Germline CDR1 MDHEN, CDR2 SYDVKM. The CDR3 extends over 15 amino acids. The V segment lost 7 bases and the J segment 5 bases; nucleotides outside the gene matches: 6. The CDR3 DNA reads TGTGCCAGCAAGAGGACTAGCGGGAGAGGAGATACGCAGTATTTT. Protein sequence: CASKRTSGRGDTQYF.

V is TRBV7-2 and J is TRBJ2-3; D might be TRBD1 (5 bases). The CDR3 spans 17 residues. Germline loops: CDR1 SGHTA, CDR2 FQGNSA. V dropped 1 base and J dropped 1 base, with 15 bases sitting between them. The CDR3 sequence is CASSLGYGARGTDTQYF. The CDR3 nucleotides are TGTGCCAGCAGCTTAGGGTATGGAGCCAGGGGCACAGATACGCAGTATTTT. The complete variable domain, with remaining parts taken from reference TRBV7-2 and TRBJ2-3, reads GAGVSQSPSNKVTEKGKDVELRCDPISGHTALYWYRQSLGQGLEFLIYFQGNSAPDKSGLPSDRFSAERTGGSVSTLTIQRTQQEDSAVYLCASSLGYGARGTDTQYFGPGTRLTVL.

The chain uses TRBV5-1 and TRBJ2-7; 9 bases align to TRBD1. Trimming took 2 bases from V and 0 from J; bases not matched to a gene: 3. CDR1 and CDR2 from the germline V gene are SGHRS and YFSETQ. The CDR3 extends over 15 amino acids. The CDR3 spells CASSFTGGYSYEQYF. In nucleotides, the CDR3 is TGCGCCAGCAGCTTTACAGGGGGCTACTCCTACGAGCAGTACTTC.

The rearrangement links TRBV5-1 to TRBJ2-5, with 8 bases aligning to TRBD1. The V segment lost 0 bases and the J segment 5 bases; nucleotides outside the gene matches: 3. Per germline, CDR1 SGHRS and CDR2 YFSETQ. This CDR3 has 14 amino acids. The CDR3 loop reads CASSLGQGMETQYF. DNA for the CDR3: TGCGCCAGCAGCTTGGGACAGGGGATGGAGACCCAGTACTTC.

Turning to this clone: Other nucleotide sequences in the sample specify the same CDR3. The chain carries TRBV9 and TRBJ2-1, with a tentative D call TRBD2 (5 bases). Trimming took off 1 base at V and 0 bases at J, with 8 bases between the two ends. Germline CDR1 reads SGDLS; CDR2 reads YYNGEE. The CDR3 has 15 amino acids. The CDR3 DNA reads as TGTGCCAGCAGCGTAAGCGGTAGCTCCTACAATGAGCAGTTCTTC. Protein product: CASSVSGSSYNEQFF.

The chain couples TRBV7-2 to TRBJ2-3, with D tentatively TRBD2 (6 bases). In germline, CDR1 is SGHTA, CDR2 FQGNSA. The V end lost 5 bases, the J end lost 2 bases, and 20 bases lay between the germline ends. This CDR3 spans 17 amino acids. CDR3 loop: CASSTGRGSLTTDTQYF. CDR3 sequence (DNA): TGTGCCAGCAGCACTGGACGGGGGTCTTTGACCACAGATACGCAGTATTTT. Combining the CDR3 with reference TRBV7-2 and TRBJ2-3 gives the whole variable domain GAGVSQSPSNKVTEKGKDVELRCDPISGHTALYWYRQSLGQGLEFLIYFQGNSAPDKSGLPSDRFSAERTGGSVSTLTIQRTQQEDSAVYLCASSTGRGSLTTDTQYFGPGTRLTVL.

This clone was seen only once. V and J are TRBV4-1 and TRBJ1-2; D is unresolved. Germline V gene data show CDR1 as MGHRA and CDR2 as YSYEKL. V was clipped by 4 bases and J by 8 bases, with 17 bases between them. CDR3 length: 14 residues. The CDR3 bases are TGCGCCAGCAGCCCAGCCGATCGAGTGTACGGCTACACCTTC. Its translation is CASSPADRVYGYTF.

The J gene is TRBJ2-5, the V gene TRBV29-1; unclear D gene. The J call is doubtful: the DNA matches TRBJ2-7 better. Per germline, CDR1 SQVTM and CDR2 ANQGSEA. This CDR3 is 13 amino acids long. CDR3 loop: CSVVDVDSYEQYF. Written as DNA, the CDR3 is TGCAGCGTTGTGGACGTAGATTCCTACGAGCAGTACTTC.

The CDR3 nucleotides are TGCACCAGCAGCCAAGAAGGTCCGTACCCGGGACTAGGGATCGTCGGCGCCTACAATGAGCAGTTCTTC. It codes for CTSSQEGPYPGLGIVGAYNEQFF. The J gene is TRBJ2-1, the V gene TRBV1; the table's D call, TRBD2, has no DNA check behind it. TRBV1 counts as a pseudogene. The CDR3 runs to 23 residues.

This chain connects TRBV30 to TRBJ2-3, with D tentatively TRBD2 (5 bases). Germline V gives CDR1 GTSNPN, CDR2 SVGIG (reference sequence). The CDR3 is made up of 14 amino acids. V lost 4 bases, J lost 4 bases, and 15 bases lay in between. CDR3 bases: TGTGCCTGGAAGACTACGGGCTCGGCAGATACGCAGTATTTT. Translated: CAWKTTGSADTQYF.

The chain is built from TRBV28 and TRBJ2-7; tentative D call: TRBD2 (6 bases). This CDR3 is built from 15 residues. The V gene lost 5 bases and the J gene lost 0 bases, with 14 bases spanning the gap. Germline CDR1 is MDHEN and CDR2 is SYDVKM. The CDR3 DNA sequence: TGTGCCAGCAGTCCTAGCGCTGAGGGCTCCTACGAGCAGTACTTC. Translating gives CASSPSAEGSYEQYF.

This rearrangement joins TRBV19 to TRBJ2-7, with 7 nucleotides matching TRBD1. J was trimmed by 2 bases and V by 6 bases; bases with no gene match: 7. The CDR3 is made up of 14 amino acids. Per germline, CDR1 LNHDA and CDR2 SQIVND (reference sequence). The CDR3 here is CASSTWDSTYEQYF. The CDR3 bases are TGTGCCAGTAGCACCTGGGACAGCACCTACGAGCAGTACTTC.

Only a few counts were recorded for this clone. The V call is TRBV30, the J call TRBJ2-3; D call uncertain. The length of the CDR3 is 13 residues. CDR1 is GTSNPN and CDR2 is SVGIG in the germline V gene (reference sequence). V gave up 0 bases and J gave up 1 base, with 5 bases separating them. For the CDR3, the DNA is TGTGCCTGGAGTGTTTTCGGCACAGATACGCAGTATTTT. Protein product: CAWSVFGTDTQYF.